The next 22 T cell receptor beta chains were all read from a single sample in a study of blood T cell repertoires in COVID-19. The method was immunoSEQ multiplex PCR; TCRdb's version includes in-frame clones alone and lacks a portion of them. The sample consists of about 240,000 clones, 83% of them appearing once. The sample was peripheral blood. The receptors stem from a human donor in a cohort sampled during active COVID-19.

This chain connects TRBV11-3 to TRBJ2-2, with TRBD1 matching 9 bases. CDR1 and CDR2 from the germline V gene are SGHNT and YENEEA. The CDR3 totals 16 residues. V shed 5 bases and J 3 bases; nucleotides not matched to a gene: 7. CDR3 region: CASSPGQGMDTGELFF. The DNA of the CDR3 is TGTGCCAGCAGCCCGGGACAGGGAATGGACACCGGGGAGCTGTTTTTT.

The chain couples TRBV28 to TRBJ2-1; TRBD2 aligns across 8 bases. The V gene's germline CDR1 is MDHEN and CDR2 SYDVKM. The V and J ends lost 5 bases and 0 bases, in that order; junction bases with no gene match: 3. CDR3 length equals 15 residues. CDR3 DNA: TGTGCCAGCAGTCCGGCGGGGGGCTCCTACAATGAGCAGTTCTTC. Translated, it gives CASSPAGGSYNEQFF.

This clone was detected a few times. Other DNA sequences in the sample encode the same CDR3. This chain uses TRBV5-1 with TRBJ1-2; D not resolved. Germline V gene data show CDR1 as SGHRS and CDR2 as YFSETQ. The CDR3 length is 13 residues. V lost 5 bases and J 3 bases, leaving 11 bases between the germline ends. Written as DNA, the CDR3 is TGCGCCAGCAGTCTTGACGGAGACTATGGCTACACCTTC. Translating it yields CASSLDGDYGYTF.

The gene calls are TRBV28 and TRBJ2-7; 9 nucleotides align to TRBD2. The germline gives CDR1 MDHEN, CDR2 SYDVKM. With V trimmed by 6 bases and J by 3 bases, 6 bases remained unmatched. The CDR3 runs to 14 residues. The CDR3 protein is CASRLSGGIYEQYF. Here the CDR3 DNA reads TGTGCCAGCAGACTTAGCGGGGGAATCTACGAGCAGTACTTC.

This sequence joins TRBV7-9 and TRBJ2-3, with TRBD1 as a possible D gene (6 bases). Trimming pared 4 bases from V and 8 bases from J, leaving 22 bases between. The CDR3 is 16 residues long. Germline V CDR1 and CDR2: SEHNR, FQNEAQ (reference sequence). CDR3 in amino acids: CASSSTDSPDSVTQYF. As DNA, the CDR3 is TGTGCCAGCAGCTCAACGGACAGCCCCGATTCTGTTACGCAGTATTTT.

The genes are TRBV5-8 and TRBJ1-1; D ambiguous. V shed 4 bases and J shed 2 bases, with 12 bases lying between them. The CDR3 sequence is 14 residues long. Germline CDR1 reads SGHTS; CDR2 reads YDEGEE. The CDR3 DNA reads as TGTGCCAGCAGCCGGGGAGGGTCAAACACTGAAGCTTTCTTT. Translation gives CASSRGGSNTEAFF. Full variable domain (outside the CDR3, taken from reference TRBV5-8 and TRBJ1-1): EAGVTQSPTHLIKTRGQQATLRCSPISGHTSVYWYQQALGLGLQFLLWYDEGEERNRGNFPPRFSGRQFPNYSSELNVNALELEDSALYLCASSRGGSNTEAFFGQGTRLTVV.

The chain combines TRBV4-1 with TRBJ2-1; 10 bases are a match to TRBD2. Per the germline V gene, CDR1 is MGHRA and CDR2 is YSYEKL. Losses at the gene ends were 0 bases for V and 0 bases for J; bases not matched to a gene: 11. This CDR3 contains 20 residues. The CDR3 coding sequence is TGCGCCAGCAGCCAAGATCTAATAGCGGGAGGCGAAGGCTCCTACAATGAGCAGTTCTTC. As protein: CASSQDLIAGGEGSYNEQFF.

The chain joins TRBV30 to TRBJ1-1; 8 bases align to TRBD1. Trimming took 4 bases from V and 4 from J; bases not matched to a gene: 5. Germline V gene lookup returns CDR1 GTSNPN and CDR2 SVGIG (reference sequence). The CDR3 is 13 residues long. This CDR3 reads CAWTHTGGTEAFF. The CDR3 DNA is TGTGCCTGGACCCACACAGGGGGCACTGAAGCTTTCTTT.

The rearrangement joins TRBV29-1 to TRBJ1-6, with a tentative D call TRBD1 (6 bases). V lost 4 bases, J lost 7 bases, and 11 bases lay in between. Germline-derived CDR1 and CDR2 are SQVTM and ANQGSEA. The CDR3 spans 13 residues. The CDR3 sequence: CSVAGTKNSPLHF. The DNA of the CDR3 is TGCAGCGTTGCCGGGACAAAAAATTCACCCCTCCACTTT.

This sequence joins TRBV5-4 and TRBJ1-6; D is unresolved. The V gene lost 4 bases and the J gene lost 1 base, with 12 bases spanning the gap. This CDR3 region has 16 residues. Germline V CDR1 and CDR2: SGHNT, YYREEE (reference sequence). Written as DNA, the CDR3 is TGTGCCAGCAGCGTGCACTTAAAGTCCTATAATTCACCCCTCCACTTT. Its translation: CASSVHLKSYNSPLHF.

This clone was found once. V is TRBV19 and J is TRBJ1-3; no reliable D call. CDR1 is LNHDA and CDR2 is SQIVND in the germline V gene (reference sequence). Deletions cut 3 bases from V and 3 bases from J, with 12 bases between. CDR3 length: 15 residues. The CDR3, as DNA: TGTGCCAGTAGTATGACACCACCTTTTGGAAACACCATATATTTT. Translated, it gives CASSMTPPFGNTIYF.

The chain has TRBV28 and TRBJ1-4; 9 bases match TRBD1. With 7 bases clipped from V and 8 bases from J, the junction kept 8 bases outside the gene matches. CDR1 and CDR2 from the germline V gene are MDHEN and SYDVKM. This CDR3 spans 14 amino acids. CDR3 sequence reads: CASTTDRGREKLFF. The CDR3 DNA reads as TGTGCCAGCACCACGGACAGGGGAAGAGAAAAACTGTTTTTT.

This clone was counted a single time. The CDR3 region is CASSLRLGEETQYF. CDR3 nucleotides: TGTGCCAGCAGCTTGAGACTAGGCGAAGAGACCCAGTACTTC. The chain combines TRBV5-4 with TRBJ2-5; a weak D match, TRBD2 (6 bases). Germline CDR1 SGHNT, CDR2 YYREEE (reference sequence). Trimming removed 1 base at V and 3 bases at J, with 10 bases between. The CDR3 spans 14 residues. Using reference TRBV5-4 and TRBJ2-5 for the parts outside the CDR3, the full variable domain is ETGVTQSPTHLIKTRGQQVTLRCSSQSGHNTVSWYQQALGQGPQFIFQYYREEENGRGNFPPRFSGLQFPNYSSELNVNALELDDSALYLCASSLRLGEETQYFGPGTRLLVL.

V gene TRBV6-5 combines with J gene TRBJ2-1; 13 positions match TRBD2. Germline loops: CDR1 MNHEY, CDR2 SVGAGI. The CDR3 is 13 residues long. V was pared by 8 bases and J by 10 bases, with 5 bases of the junction left unmatched. The CDR3 sequence is CASEWTSGSEQFF. CDR3 bases: TGTGCCAGCGAATGGACTAGCGGGAGCGAGCAGTTCTTC.

The gene calls are TRBV5-1 and TRBJ2-2; TRBD2 matches 11 bases. This CDR3 has 15 amino acids. V lost 7 bases and J lost 4; bases outside the gene matches: 6. Germline CDR1 SGHRS, CDR2 YFSETQ. CDR3 in amino acids: CASGTGTSGTGELFF. CDR3 nucleotides: TGCGCCAGCGGGACCGGGACTAGCGGCACCGGGGAGCTGTTTTTT.

The V call is TRBV19, the J call TRBJ2-3, with TRBD2 identical over 9 bases. The CDR3 is made up of 17 amino acids. From germline, CDR1 is LNHDA and CDR2 SQIVND (reference sequence). V lost 6 bases, J lost 1 base, and 11 bases stayed unmatched. The CDR3 DNA reads as TGTGCCAGTAGAAGGACCTTTAGCGGGAGACGCACAGATACGCAGTATTTT. Protein sequence: CASRRTFSGRRTDTQYF.

The chain recombines TRBV5-4 with TRBJ1-6, with D perhaps TRBD1 (5 bases). Trimming shortened V by 6 bases and J by 7 bases, and 17 bases separated the two germline ends. In germline, CDR1 is SGHNT, CDR2 YYREEE (reference sequence). This CDR3 is 15 amino acids long. CDR3 protein: CASTRGGTGNSPLHF. The CDR3, as DNA: TGTGCCAGCACCCGAGGTGGGACTGGGAATTCACCCCTCCACTTT.

J is TRBJ2-7 and V is TRBV7-9; 12 nucleotides line up with TRBD1. This CDR3 has 14 residues. The germline gives CDR1 SEHNR, CDR2 FQNEAQ (reference sequence). V trimming: 3 bases; J trimming: 6 bases; junction bases outside the gene matches: 3. The CDR3 region has the DNA TGTGCCAGCAGCTTCCGGGACAGGGGGCCCGAGCAGTACTTC. The encoded protein is CASSFRDRGPEQYF.

This chain uses TRBV28 with TRBJ1-1, with TRBD1 matching over 7 bases. CDR1 MDHEN and CDR2 SYDVKM come from the germline V gene. J lost 3 bases, V lost 8 bases, and 9 bases had no gene match. This CDR3 region has 14 residues. The CDR3, as DNA: TGTGCCAGCCGAAGACAGGGTGGGGACACTGAAGCTTTCTTT. Protein product: CASRRQGGDTEAFF.

V usage is TRBV12-3 or TRBV12-4 and J usage is TRBJ1-5, with TRBD1 matching 8 bases. The CDR3 extends over 13 amino acids. With 4 bases clipped from V and 5 bases from J, the junction kept 1 base outside the gene matches. Here the CDR3 DNA reads TGTGCCAGCAGTTCACAGGGGGATCAGCCCCAGCATTTT. Translation: CASSSQGDQPQHF.

In the case of this clone: This CDR3 is also generated by other DNA sequences in the sample. The rearrangement uses TRBV6-1 and TRBJ2-7, with a tentative D call TRBD2 (6 bases). Trimming took off 1 base at V and 2 bases at J, with 9 bases between the two ends. Per germline, CDR1 MNHNS and CDR2 SASEGT. The CDR3 is 14 residues long. The CDR3 DNA is TGTGCCAGCAGTGAAGTGGGGGGTCCCTACGAGCAGTACTTC. Protein sequence: CASSEVGGPYEQYF.

This chain links TRBV10-3 with TRBJ2-6; the match to TRBD2 covers 14 bases. CDR1 is ENHRY, CDR2 SYGVKD, per germline. CDR3 size: 19 residues. Unmatched junction bases numbered 8, after V lost 7 bases and J lost 0 bases. The CDR3 protein is CAITYGLAGGPSGANVLTF. Here the CDR3 DNA reads TGTGCCATCACCTACGGACTAGCGGGGGGTCCCTCTGGGGCCAACGTCCTGACTTTC.